This TCR beta chain was profiled in a study of CD8+CD57+ T cells in acquired aplastic anemia. The wider study: DNA from sorted CD4+ and CD8+ cells averaged 3.2 ug. Study-level points and caveats: Controls did not differ significantly from patients in CD8+ Simpson's diversity. Patients and controls shared some 29 CD8+ CDR3 sequences, which appeared highly expressed in patients and within their immunodominant clones.

Points on this clonotype: Its antigen is unidentified.

There are 16 residues in the CDR3. Germline assignment: CDR1 SGHRS and CDR2 YFSETQ. V dropped 4 bases and J dropped 4; count of bases not matched to a gene: 4. Genomic DNA provided the template from which TCR beta VDJ and CDR3 profiles were obtained. TCRdb analysed the reads with MiXCR anew, one entry per CDR3 protein. The table includes about 220,000 distinct CDR3 sequences, 30% to 35% detected once. The sample taken for sequencing was sorted CD4+, CD8+, or CD8+CD57+ T cells (not recorded which) from PBMCs. V usage is TRBV5-1 and J usage is TRBJ2-1; TRBD2 matches 14 bases. This clonotype originated in a human donor in good health, serving as a control. The CDR3 is CASSNRTSGGYNEQFF. Written as DNA, the CDR3 is TGCGCCAGCAGCAATCGGACTAGCGGGGGGTACAATGAGCAGTTCTTC.